This TCR beta chain was identified in a study of CD8 T cells in ankylosing spondylitis. TCRdb recomputed calls from the 5' RACE reads with MiXCR, one row per CDR3 protein. The table includes 250,000 to 350,000 distinct CDR3 sequences, around 18% detected once. After removal of 5 bases from V and 11 bases from J, the junction contained 10 bases not matched to a gene. CDR3 length: 15 residues. Overall study results and limits: Those disease-linked clones were CD8+; they were also relatively rare in peripheral blood. Clones tied to disease were said to be significantly enriched in matched ankylosing spondylitis synovial fluid. A subset of motif variants has previously been described in the synovial fluid and blood of reactive arthritis. A TCR beta motif of 7 to 9 highly homologous variants seemed to mark ankylosing spondylitis blood.

In its sample, this clonotype was seen a few times. The antigen remains unidentified. The specimen sequenced was blood, either unsorted or a sorted T cell fraction (not recorded which). The source is a male donor with ankylosing spondylitis or in good health (not recorded which). V and J are TRBV12-3 or TRBV12-4 and TRBJ2-3; 13 positions match TRBD2. The CDR3 is CASSRGLAGEIQQYF. CDR3 DNA sequence: TGTGCCAGCAGTCGCGGACTAGCGGGAGAGATTCAGCAGTATTTT.